This TCR beta chain was identified during a study of blood T cell repertoires in COVID-19. Study information: PBMCs, B-cell-depleted T cells, or T cells provided the cDNA or gDNA that made up the material.

Clones were read by immunoSEQ multiplex PCR, and TCRdb kept only the in-frame ones, dropping some. Here the sample spans approximately 180,000 clones, around 82% being singletons. V dropped 3 bases and J dropped 0 bases, with 8 bases sitting between them. Germline assignment: CDR1 KGHDR and CDR2 SFDVKD. The CDR3 totals 16 residues. Sequencing used PBMCs or T cells enriched from blood (not recorded which). The V call is TRBV24-1, the J call TRBJ2-6; D is unclear. The source of this sequence is a woman in her forties or fifties with acute COVID-19. DNA for the CDR3: TGTGCCACCAGTGATGCGATCCCCTCTGGGGCCAACGTCCTGACTTTC. It encodes CATSDAIPSGANVLTF.